A selection of T cell receptor beta chains follows, all from one sample in a study of human T cells and chemical hapten exposure. A single record per CDR3 protein comes from TCRdb applying MiXCR to the RACE reads. The sample contains 150,000 to 200,000 distinct CDR3 sequences, about a quarter of which appear only once. Source: whole blood, taken in connection with sensitization to the hapten diphenylcyclopropenone (DPC). These TCRs come from a woman younger than 30 with alopecia areata. Some clones in this sample may be carry-over from other donors' samples. Each CDR3 is given with its conserved first and last residue. Each record gives: clone size, J gene, D gene, V gene, CDR3 DNA, CDR3 protein. D genes are given only for firm matches. Rows may omit the clone size; those that give it use once, few, many or a size class.

size: -; J: TRBJ1-1; D: -; V: TRBV29-1; DNA: TGCAGCGTTGGGGGGTTTAACACTGAAGCTTTCTTT; CDR3: CSVGGFNTEAFF
size: few; J: TRBJ1-2; D: -; V: TRBV29-1; DNA: TGCAGCGTCTGGGTCGGGGAAGGCTACACCTTC; CDR3: CSVWVGEGYTF
size: few; J: TRBJ1-4; D: -; V: TRBV4-2; DNA: TGTGCCAGCAGCCAAGATTTCGCCGCAACTAATGAAAAACTGTTTTTT; CDR3: CASSQDFAATNEKLFF
size: many; J: TRBJ1-2; D: -; V: TRBV2; DNA: TGTGCCAGCAGTGAAGTACCCAGTCTTAACTATGGCTACACCTTC; CDR3: CASSEVPSLNYGYTF
size: -; J: TRBJ2-4; D: -; V: TRBV2; DNA: TGTGCCAGCAGTCCGACAGGGGTCGGGAGGGGGGCCAAAAACATTCAGTACTTC; CDR3: CASSPTGVGRGAKNIQYF
size: -; J: TRBJ1-2; D: -; V: TRBV7-2; DNA: TGTGCCAGCAGCTTAGTTAGGGAGAGCTATGGCTACACCTTC; CDR3: CASSLVRESYGYTF
size: few; J: TRBJ2-1; D: -; V: TRBV29-1; DNA: TGCAGCGTTGAAGCCAGGGAGGTGGCCAATGAGCAGTTCTTC; CDR3: CSVEAREVANEQFF
size: few; J: TRBJ1-6; D: -; V: TRBV4-1; DNA: TGCGCCAGCAGCCGAGGACAGCCTAATTCACCCCTCCACTTT; CDR3: CASSRGQPNSPLHF
size: -; J: TRBJ2-5; D: -; V: TRBV24-1; DNA: TGTGCCACCAGTGGACGGGGTGGAGAGACCCAGTACTTC; CDR3: CATSGRGGETQYF
size: -; J: TRBJ1-1; D: -; V: TRBV4-1; DNA: TGCGCCAGCAGCCGGCTCGAAGTGAGCGCTGAAGCTTTCTTT; CDR3: CASSRLEVSAEAFF
size: -; J: TRBJ2-7; D: TRBD1; V: TRBV3-1; DNA: TGTGCCAGCAGCCCGGGACAGGGGGGGAAGGAGCAGTACTTC; CDR3: CASSPGQGGKEQYF
size: once; J: TRBJ2-6; D: -; V: TRBV7-9; DNA: TGTGCCAGCAGCTTACATGGGACCAACGTCCTGACTTTC; CDR3: CASSLHGTNVLTF
size: -; J: TRBJ1-2; D: -; V: TRBV25-1; DNA: TGTGCCAGCAGTGACCCCGCCCGGATAAACTATGGCTACACCTTC; CDR3: CASSDPARINYGYTF
size: few; J: TRBJ2-5; D: TRBD2; V: TRBV20-1; DNA: TGCAGTGCTAGAGTCATAGCGGGGGGCTTTAAAGAGACCCAGTACTTC; CDR3: CSARVIAGGFKETQYF
size: -; J: TRBJ2-7; D: TRBD1; V: TRBV4-1; DNA: TGCGCCAGCAGCCCAGAAAGGACAGGGGCCTACGAGCAGTACTTC; CDR3: CASSPERTGAYEQYF
size: many; J: TRBJ2-7; D: -; V: TRBV7-2; DNA: TGTGCCAGCAGCCAGGGGACGGTCTACGAGCAGTACTTC; CDR3: CASSQGTVYEQYF